These T cell receptor beta chains were read from a single sample in a study of CD8+CD57+ T cells in acquired aplastic anemia. TCRdb re-called the reads through MiXCR, storing one row per CDR3 protein. The sample records a few hundred thousand distinct CDR3 sequences, roughly 53% being singletons. Material: sorted CD4+, CD8+, or CD8+CD57+ T cells (not recorded which) from PBMCs. These receptors were obtained from a human donor with aplastic anemia. The conserved cysteine and the conserved F or W are not part of the CDR3 here. Clone size is not always given. Where it is, it says once, few, many or a class for expanded clones.

J,V,size,CDR3
TRBJ1-5,TRBV20-1,NA,SAPDRATQPQH
TRBJ1-6,TRBV20-1,NA,SARDPGQDNSPLH
TRBJ1-2,TRBV7-9,many,ASSPLARGRANYGYT
TRBJ2-7,TRBV5-6,many,ASSPPWGDRGTYEQY
TRBJ2-1,TRBV19,once,ASDSGLAGGIEQF
TRBJ2-7,TRBV10-1,NA,ASSDRKARGQDEQY
TRBJ2-5,TRBV7-2,NA,ASSPLRVTSGGQETQY
TRBJ2-5,TRBV25-1,NA,ASSARTVRGNKETQY
TRBJ1-6,TRBV29-1,NA,ASSPGTNSPLH
TRBJ2-3,TRBV7-3,many,ASSPWSDGGTDTQY
TRBJ1-6,TRBV19,many,ASKRTTFQNNSPLH
TRBJ1-5,TRBV2,many,ASSELEGGQPQH
TRBJ1-1,TRBV7-2,NA,ASSLFGGGTEAF
TRBJ1-6,TRBV6-2/TRBV6-3,NA,ASSYLGGSPLH
TRBJ1-2,TRBV3-1,few,ASSPGTGGNYGYT
TRBJ1-6,TRBV5-8,once,ASSRGQAHSPLH
TRBJ2-7,TRBV9,NA,ASSPTGTGTYEQY
TRBJ2-1,TRBV20-1,NA,SARGEGTYNEQF
TRBJ2-1,TRBV11-1,many,ASSWGGKRTGTGNEQF
TRBJ2-2,TRBV20-1,many,SARDRGGAERTGELF
TRBJ2-7,TRBV19,many,ASSATGERGNEQY
TRBJ1-2,TRBV18,once,ASSQHSYGYT
TRBJ2-7,TRBV5-1,NA,ASSLDTGWTHEQY
TRBJ2-2,TRBV20-1,many,SAPPLGQGGTGELF
TRBJ2-7,TRBV5-1,NA,ASSWTGAHEQY
TRBJ2-3,TRBV3-1,many,ASSKQGGDTQY
TRBJ2-5,TRBV2,few,ASSGLGSQETQY
TRBJ2-7,TRBV7-2,many,ASSLDGEQY
TRBJ2-5,TRBV7-7,NA,AGSFYTETQY
TRBJ2-1,TRBV6-1,NA,ASREPRTGGGDEQF
TRBJ2-7,TRBV27,many,ASSRTPGYEQY
TRBJ2-2,TRBV6-5,NA,ATRGQGSNTGELF
TRBJ2-7,TRBV25-1,NA,ASSFSILRAPEQY
TRBJ1-5,TRBV16,many,ASSQSPGGLQPQH
TRBJ1-1,TRBV7-3,NA,ASSSTGSPEAF
TRBJ2-2,TRBV7-2,once,ASSLSVLANTGELF
TRBJ1-5,TRBV2,NA,ASIENRREQPQH
TRBJ1-3,TRBV7-6,many,ASSLGRQNTIY
TRBJ2-3,TRBV24-1,many,ATSAPGQGIDTQY
TRBJ2-1,TRBV24-1,many,ATSGSAGASYNEQF
TRBJ2-1,TRBV6-5,many,ASTRLAGGYNEQF
TRBJ2-7,TRBV20-1,few,SAAGYRGEQY
TRBJ1-2,TRBV28,many,ASSGGENYGYT
TRBJ1-1,TRBV6-5,NA,ASWSGMNTEAF
TRBJ1-2,TRBV28,NA,ASSSAPGGPNYGYT
TRBJ2-7,TRBV11-3,many,ASSLGGGRSYEQY
TRBJ1-2,TRBV7-8,NA,ASSSRGNPGYT
TRBJ2-1,TRBV20-1,NA,SVGGGDYNEQF